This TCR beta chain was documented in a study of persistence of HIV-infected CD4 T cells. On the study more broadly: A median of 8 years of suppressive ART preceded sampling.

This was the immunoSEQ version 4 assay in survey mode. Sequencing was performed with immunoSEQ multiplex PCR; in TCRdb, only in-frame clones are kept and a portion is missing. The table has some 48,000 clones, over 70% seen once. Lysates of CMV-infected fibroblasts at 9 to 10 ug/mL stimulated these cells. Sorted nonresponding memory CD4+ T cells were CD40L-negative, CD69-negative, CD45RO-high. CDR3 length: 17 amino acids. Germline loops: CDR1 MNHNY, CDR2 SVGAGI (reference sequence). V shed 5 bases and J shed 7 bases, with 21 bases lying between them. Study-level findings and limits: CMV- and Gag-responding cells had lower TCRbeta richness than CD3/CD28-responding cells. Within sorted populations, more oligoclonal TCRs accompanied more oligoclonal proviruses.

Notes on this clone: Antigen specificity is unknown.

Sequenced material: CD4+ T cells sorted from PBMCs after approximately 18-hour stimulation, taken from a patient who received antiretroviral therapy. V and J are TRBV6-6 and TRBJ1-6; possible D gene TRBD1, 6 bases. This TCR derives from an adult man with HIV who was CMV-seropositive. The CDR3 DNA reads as TGTGCCAGCAGTCCCCTCCGGATGGGGGCGGCGAATTCACCCCTCCACTTT. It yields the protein CASSPLRMGAANSPLHF.